This T cell receptor beta chain was sequenced during a study of CD8 T cells in ankylosing spondylitis. Findings of the study overall: Blood of patients with ankylosing spondylitis appeared to be characterized by a TCR beta motif of several highly homologous variants. Reported data indicate significant enrichment of disease-linked clones within matched ankylosing spondylitis synovial fluid. Clones linked to the disease showed a CD8+ phenotype. They occurred at relatively low frequencies in peripheral blood.

Note on this clonotype: What it recognizes is unknown.

Germline values: CDR1 GTSNPN, CDR2 SVGIG (reference sequence). The CDR3 has 14 amino acids. V was pared by 8 bases and J by 0 bases, with 8 bases of the junction left unmatched. Quantitative molecular-barcoded 5'-RACE generated the TCR beta libraries. TCRdb recomputed calls from the 5' RACE reads with MiXCR, one row per CDR3 protein. The sample has more than 200,000 distinct CDR3 sequences, roughly 25% seen once. The chain carries TRBV30 and TRBJ2-3, with 7 bases that match TRBD2. Sequencing was done on a sample of blood, either unsorted or a sorted T cell fraction (not recorded which). The source of this sequence is a male donor with ankylosing spondylitis or in good health (not recorded which). DNA of the CDR3: TGTGCCAGCGGGACTACCTATAGCACAGATACGCAGTATTTT. Amino acids: CASGTTYSTDTQYF.